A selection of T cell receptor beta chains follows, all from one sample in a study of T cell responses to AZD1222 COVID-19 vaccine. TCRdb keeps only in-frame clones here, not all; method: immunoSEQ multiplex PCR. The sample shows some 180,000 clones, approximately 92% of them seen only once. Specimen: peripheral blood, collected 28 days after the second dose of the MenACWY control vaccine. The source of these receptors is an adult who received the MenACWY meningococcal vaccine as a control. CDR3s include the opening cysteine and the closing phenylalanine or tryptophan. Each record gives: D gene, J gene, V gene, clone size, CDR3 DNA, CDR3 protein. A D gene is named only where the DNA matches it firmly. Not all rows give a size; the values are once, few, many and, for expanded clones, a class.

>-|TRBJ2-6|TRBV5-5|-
TGTGCCAGCAGCTCCGGCCCTGGCTCTGGGGCCAACGTCCTGACTTTC
CASSSGPGSGANVLTF
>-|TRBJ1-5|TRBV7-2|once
TGTGCCAGCAGCTTAGTCCACCTTAGCAATCAGCCCCAGCATTTT
CASSLVHLSNQPQHF
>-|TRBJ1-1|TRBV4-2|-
TGTGCCAGCAGCCGGACCGGCCTCACCTCTTGGGACACTGAAGCTTTCTTT
CASSRTGLTSWDTEAFF
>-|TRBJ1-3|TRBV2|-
TGTGCCAGCAGGGGCCCGTTAGGGGTCTCTGGAAACACCATATATTTT
CASRGPLGVSGNTIYF
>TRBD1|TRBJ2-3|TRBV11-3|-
TGTGCCAGCAGCCGCGCCCCGGGACAGGGGTCAGATACGCAGTATTTT
CASSRAPGQGSDTQYF
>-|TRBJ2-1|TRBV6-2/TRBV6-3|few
TGTGCCAGCAGTTTCGTTGGCCTTGAGCAGTTCTTC
CASSFVGLEQFF
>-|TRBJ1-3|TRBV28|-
TGTGCCAGCAGCCGACCCGGGCAGGGAGTTGGAAACACCATATATTTT
CASSRPGQGVGNTIYF
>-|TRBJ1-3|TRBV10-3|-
TGTGCCATCAGTGACACAGGGAAGAGCTCTGGAAACACCATATATTTT
CAISDTGKSSGNTIYF
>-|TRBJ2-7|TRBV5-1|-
TGCGCCAGCAGCTTGCACTCCGGGAACGAGCAGTACTTC
CASSLHSGNEQYF
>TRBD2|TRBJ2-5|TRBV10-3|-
TGTGCCATCGGTACTAGCGGGAGTCAAGAGACCCAGTACTTC
CAIGTSGSQETQYF
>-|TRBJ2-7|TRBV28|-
TGTGCCAGCAGTTTCCCCGCAGGCGAGCAGTACTTC
CASSFPAGEQYF
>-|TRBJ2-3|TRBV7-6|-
TGTGCCAGCAGTCCAGCTGCGGGGTCCACAGATACGCAGTATTTT
CASSPAAGSTDTQYF
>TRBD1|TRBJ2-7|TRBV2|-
TGTGCCAGCTACAGGGGCGCAGGGGGCCACGAGCAGTACTTC
CASYRGAGGHEQYF
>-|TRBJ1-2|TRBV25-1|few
TGTGCCAGCAGTGAAATGGGGGCTAACTATGGCTACACCTTC
CASSEMGANYGYTF
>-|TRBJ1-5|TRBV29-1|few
TGCAGCGTTGCGGACAGCCTGAATCAGCCCCAGCATTTT
CSVADSLNQPQHF
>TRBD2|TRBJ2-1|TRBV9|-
TGTGCCAGCAGCGTAGGGGGTTTCGGCGGGAGGGCCGGTGAGCAGTTCTTC
CASSVGGFGGRAGEQFF
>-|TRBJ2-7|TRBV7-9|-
TGTGCCAGCAGCTTAGACAAAACCTACGAGCAGTACTTC
CASSLDKTYEQYF
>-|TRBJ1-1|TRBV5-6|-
TGTGCCAGCAGCTTGGGCAGGGTCCACACTGAAGCTTTCTTT
CASSLGRVHTEAFF
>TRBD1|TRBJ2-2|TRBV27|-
TGTGCCAGCAGAAAAGGGACAGAGGCAGGGGAGCTGTTTTTT
CASRKGTEAGELFF
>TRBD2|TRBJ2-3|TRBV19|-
TGTGCCAGTAGTCCACGGACTAGCGGGAGCCGCACAGATACGCAGTATTTT
CASSPRTSGSRTDTQYF
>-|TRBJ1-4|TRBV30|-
TGTGCCTGGATTGACAAGAGATCAGGAGAAAAACTGTTTTTT
CAWIDKRSGEKLFF
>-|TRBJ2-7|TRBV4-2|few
TGTGCCAGCAGCCAAGACTGGAACGAGCAGTACTTC
CASSQDWNEQYF
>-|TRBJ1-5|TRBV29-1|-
TGCAGCGTAATGGACGGCCTCAATCAGCCCCAGCATTTT
CSVMDGLNQPQHF
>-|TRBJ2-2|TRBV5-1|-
TGCGCCAGCAGCTTGGCCACCGGGGAGCTGTTTTTT
CASSLATGELFF
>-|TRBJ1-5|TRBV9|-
TGTGCCAGCAGCGGAGGGAGGGGGGAGAGTCAGGAGCCCCAGCATTTT
CASSGGRGESQEPQHF
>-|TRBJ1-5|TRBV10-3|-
TGTGCCATCAGTGAGTCTTCGGGTGGCAATCAGCCCCAGCATTTT
CAISESSGGNQPQHF
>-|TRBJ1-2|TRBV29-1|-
TGCAGCGTTGAGCTGGACCGAGGACTGGGCTACACCTTC
CSVELDRGLGYTF
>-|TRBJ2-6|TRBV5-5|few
TGTGCCAGCAGCTCCCGAGGGGCCAACGTCCTGACTTTC
CASSSRGANVLTF
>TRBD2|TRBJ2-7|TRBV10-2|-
TGCGCCAGCACTCCGGCTAGCGGAAGTTACGAGCAGTACTTC
CASTPASGSYEQYF
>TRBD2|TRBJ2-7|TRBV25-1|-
TGTGCCAGCAGACTAGCGGGAGACTACGAGCAGTACTTC
CASRLAGDYEQYF
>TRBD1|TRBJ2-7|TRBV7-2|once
TGTGCCAGCAGCTACGGGACAGGGGTCTACGAGCAGTACTTC
CASSYGTGVYEQYF
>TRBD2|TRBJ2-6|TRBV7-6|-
TGTGCCAGCAGCTTAATTGGGGGGGATGGGGCCAACGTCCTGACTTTC
CASSLIGGDGANVLTF
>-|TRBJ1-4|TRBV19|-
TGTGCCAGTAGTATCGGCGCGGTGCGGGGTGAAAAACTGTTTTTT
CASSIGAVRGEKLFF
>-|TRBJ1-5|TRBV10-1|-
TGCGCCAGCAGTGTATCCCTTAATTCGGCCCAGCATTTT
CASSVSLNSAQHF
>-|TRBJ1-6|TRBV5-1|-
TGCGCCAGCAGCCCCTTAAGCTCCTATAATTCACCCCTCCACTTT
CASSPLSSYNSPLHF
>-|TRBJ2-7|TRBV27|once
TGTGCCAGCCGTGGCCTAGCGAACGATCTTAGCTCCTACGAGCAGTACTTC
CASRGLANDLSSYEQYF
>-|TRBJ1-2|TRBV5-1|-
TGCGCCAGCAGCTTGAGCGGAGTTTATGGCTACACCTTC
CASSLSGVYGYTF
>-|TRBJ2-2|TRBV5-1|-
TGCGCCAGCACTCTCGATGGGTTGAACACCGGGGAGCTGTTTTTT
CASTLDGLNTGELFF
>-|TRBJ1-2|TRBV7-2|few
TGTGCCAGCAGCTTAGAGTGGGCAGGGGATGGCTACACCTTC
CASSLEWAGDGYTF
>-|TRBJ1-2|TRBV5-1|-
TGCGCCAGCAGCTACGACACTCGCTATGGCTACACCTTC
CASSYDTRYGYTF
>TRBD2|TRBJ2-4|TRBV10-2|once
TGCGCCAGCAGTGGAGCGGGAGTGCTAGCCAAAAACATTCAGTACTTC
CASSGAGVLAKNIQYF
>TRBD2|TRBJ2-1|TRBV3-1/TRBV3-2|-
TGTGCCAGCAGCCCTCTAGCGGGCGGCTACAATGAGCAGTTCTTC
CASSPLAGGYNEQFF
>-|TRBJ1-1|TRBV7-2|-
TGTGCCAGCACCTTAAGGGGTTTCACTGAAGCTTTCTTT
CASTLRGFTEAFF
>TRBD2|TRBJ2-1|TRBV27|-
TGTGCCAGCAGTCAGGTCCAAATAGCGGGTTTCAATGAGCAGTTCTTC
CASSQVQIAGFNEQFF
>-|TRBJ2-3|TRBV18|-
TGTGCCAGCTCCCACGAGCTGACAGTCCTTAGCACAGATACGCAGTATTTT
CASSHELTVLSTDTQYF
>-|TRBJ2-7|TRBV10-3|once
TGTGCCACGACTACCAGGGGAGACTACGAGCAGTACTTC
CATTTRGDYEQYF
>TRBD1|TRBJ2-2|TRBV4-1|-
TGCGCCAGCAGCCTACTCGGACAGGAACGGTCGGGGGAGCTGTTTTTT
CASSLLGQERSGELFF
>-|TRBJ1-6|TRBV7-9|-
TGTGCCAGCAGCTTAGCGCCCCAGGGTCAATCACCCCTCCACTTT
CASSLAPQGQSPLHF
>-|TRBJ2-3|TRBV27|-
TGTGCCATCGGGGGTTTATTAGATACGCAGTATTTT
CAIGGLLDTQYF
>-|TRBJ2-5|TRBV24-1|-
TGTGCCACCAGTGTAGGGAAAGAGACCCAGTACTTC
CATSVGKETQYF
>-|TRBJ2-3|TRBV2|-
TGTGCCAGCAAGAAGCTAGCTGCTAGCACAGATACGCAGTATTTT
CASKKLAASTDTQYF
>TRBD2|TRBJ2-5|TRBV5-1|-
TGCGCCAGCAGCTTGGTGGCGGGAGGATCCGAGACCCAGTACTTC
CASSLVAGGSETQYF
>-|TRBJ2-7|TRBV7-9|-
TGTGCCAGCAGCTTCATCGGCCGCGGGACCTACGAGCAGTACTTC
CASSFIGRGTYEQYF
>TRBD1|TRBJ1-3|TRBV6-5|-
TGTGCCAGCAGCCGGGACAGGGGACACACCATATATTTT
CASSRDRGHTIYF
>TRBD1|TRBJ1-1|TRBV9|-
TGTGCCAGCAGCGTCGGACAGGGGAGGGACACTGAAGCTTTCTTT
CASSVGQGRDTEAFF
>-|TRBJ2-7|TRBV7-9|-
TGTGCCAGCAGCTTTGGACGATCCTCCGAGCAGTACTTC
CASSFGRSSEQYF
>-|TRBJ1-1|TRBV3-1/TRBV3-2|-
TGTGCCAGCAGCCAGACTGGGGGACGGGGGGCTTTCTTT
CASSQTGGRGAFF
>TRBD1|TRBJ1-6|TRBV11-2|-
TGTGCCAGCAGCTACGGACAGGCCTATAATTCACCCCTCCACTTT
CASSYGQAYNSPLHF
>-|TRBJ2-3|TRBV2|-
TGTGCCAGCAATTTCGGCGGAACCACAGATACGCAGTATTTT
CASNFGGTTDTQYF